Sequencing of this TCR beta chain was carried out in a study of CD8 T cells in Susac syndrome. About this clonotype: Its antigen is not known.

It was with random hexamers that 0.5 to 1 ug RNA was reverse transcribed. One entry per CDR3 protein, called by TCRdb with MiXCR from the immunoSEQ multiplex PCR reads. The profile shows about 100,000 distinct CDR3 sequences, about 93% of them singletons. Whole-study findings and limits: It was acknowledged in the study that its TCR sequencing and HLA analysis involved a relatively small number of individuals.

Trimming removed 2 bases from V and 7 bases from J; junction bases left unmatched: 8. CDR1 and CDR2 from the germline V gene are PRHDT and FYEKMQ (reference sequence). The CDR3 has 16 amino acids. TCR beta sequencing was performed on blood CD8+ and CD4+ T cells. Sequenced sample: CD8+ T cells from PBMCs. The V gene is TRBV13, the J gene TRBJ2-1, with 10 bases aligning to TRBD2. The receptor's source is a human donor in good health. The CDR3 sequence is CASSLRSSGGWNEQFF. Here the CDR3 DNA reads TGTGCCAGCAGCTTAAGGAGTAGCGGGGGGTGGAATGAGCAGTTCTTC. The variable domain in full, with the rest retrieved from reference TRBV13 and TRBJ2-1, is AAGVIQSPRHLIKEKRETATLKCYPIPRHDTVYWYQQGPGQDPQFLISFYEKMQSDKGSIPDRFSAQQFSDYHSELNMSSLELGDSALYFCASSLRSSGGWNEQFFGPGTRLTVL.